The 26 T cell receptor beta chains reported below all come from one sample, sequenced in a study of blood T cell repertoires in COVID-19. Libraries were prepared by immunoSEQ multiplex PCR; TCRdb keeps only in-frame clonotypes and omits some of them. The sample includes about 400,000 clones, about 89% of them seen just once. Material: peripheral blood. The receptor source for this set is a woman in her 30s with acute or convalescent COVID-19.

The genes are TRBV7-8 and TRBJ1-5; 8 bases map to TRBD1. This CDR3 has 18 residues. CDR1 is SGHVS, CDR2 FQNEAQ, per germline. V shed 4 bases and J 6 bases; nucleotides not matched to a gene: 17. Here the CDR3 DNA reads TGTGCCAGCAGCTCTATACAACCAACCGGGACAGGTTTTCAGCCCCAGCATTTT. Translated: CASSSIQPTGTGFQPQHF.

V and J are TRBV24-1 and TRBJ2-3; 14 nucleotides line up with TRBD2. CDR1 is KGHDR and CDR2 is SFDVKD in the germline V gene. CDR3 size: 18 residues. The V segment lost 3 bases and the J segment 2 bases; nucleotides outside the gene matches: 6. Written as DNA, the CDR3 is TGTGCCACCAGTGATCATCGGACTAGCGGGGGGACCACAGATACGCAGTATTTT. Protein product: CATSDHRTSGGTTDTQYF.

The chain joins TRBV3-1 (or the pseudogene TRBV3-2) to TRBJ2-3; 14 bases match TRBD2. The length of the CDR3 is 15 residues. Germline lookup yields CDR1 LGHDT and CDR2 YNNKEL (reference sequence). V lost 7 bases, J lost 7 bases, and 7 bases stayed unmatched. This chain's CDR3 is CASNQGLAGAHTQYF. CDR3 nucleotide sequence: TGTGCCAGCAACCAGGGACTAGCGGGGGCACATACGCAGTATTTT.

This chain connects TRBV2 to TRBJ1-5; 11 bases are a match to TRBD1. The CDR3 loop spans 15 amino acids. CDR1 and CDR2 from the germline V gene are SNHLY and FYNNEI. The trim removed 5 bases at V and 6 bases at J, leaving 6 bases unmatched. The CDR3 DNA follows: TGTGCCAGCAGTACGGGACAGGGGGGAAGTCAGCCCCAGCATTTT. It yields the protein CASSTGQGGSQPQHF.

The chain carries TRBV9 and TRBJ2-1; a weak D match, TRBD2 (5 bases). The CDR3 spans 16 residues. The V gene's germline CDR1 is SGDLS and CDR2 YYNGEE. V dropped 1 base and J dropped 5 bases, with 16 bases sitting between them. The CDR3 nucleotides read TGTGCCAGCAGCGTAAGCCGGGAACAAACAAACAATGAGCAGTTCTTC. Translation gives CASSVSREQTNNEQFF.

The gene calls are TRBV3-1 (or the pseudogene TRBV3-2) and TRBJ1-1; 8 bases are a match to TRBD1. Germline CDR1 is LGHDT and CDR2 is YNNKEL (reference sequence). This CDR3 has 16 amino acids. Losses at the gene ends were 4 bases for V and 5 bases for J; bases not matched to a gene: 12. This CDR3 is CASSRSGQGSKTEAFF. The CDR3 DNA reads TGTGCCAGCAGCCGCAGCGGACAGGGCTCGAAAACTGAAGCTTTCTTT.

The DNA of the CDR3 is TGCGCCAGCAGCTTTCTAGCGGGGGGGCTAATGGTGCAGTTCTTC. Its protein product is CASSFLAGGLMVQFF. This chain uses TRBV5-1 with TRBJ2-1; 12 bases map to TRBD2. Losses at the gene ends were 2 bases for V and 12 bases for J; bases not matched to a gene: 9. This CDR3 is built from 15 residues. The germline gives CDR1 SGHRS, CDR2 YFSETQ.

The CDR3 protein is CASSFTRTDTQYF. The DNA for the CDR3 is TGTGCCAGCAGCTTTACACGCACAGATACGCAGTATTTT. J is TRBJ2-3 and V is TRBV11-2; D call uncertain. The CDR3 is 13 residues long. Germline V gene sequence: CDR1 SGHAT, CDR2 FQNNGV. V shed 3 bases and J shed 1 base, with 5 bases lying between them. Together with reference TRBV11-2 and TRBJ2-3, the CDR3 gives the full variable domain: EAGVAQSPRYKIIEKRQSVAFWCNPISGHATLYWYQQILGQGPKLLIQFQNNGVVDDSQLPKDRFSAERLKGVDSTLKIQPAKLEDSAVYLCASSFTRTDTQYFGPGTRLTVL.

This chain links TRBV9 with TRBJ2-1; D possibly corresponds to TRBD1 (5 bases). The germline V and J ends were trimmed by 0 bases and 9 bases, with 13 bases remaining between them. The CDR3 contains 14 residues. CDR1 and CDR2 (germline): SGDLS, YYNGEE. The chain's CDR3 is CASSVDGARGEQFF. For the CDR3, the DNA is TGTGCCAGCAGCGTAGATGGGGCGCGCGGTGAGCAGTTCTTC. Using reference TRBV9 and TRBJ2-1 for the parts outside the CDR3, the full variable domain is DSGVTQTPKHLITATGQRVTLRCSPRSGDLSVYWYQQSLDQGLQFLIQYYNGEERAKGNILERFSAQQFPDLHSELNLSSLELGDSALYFCASSVDGARGEQFFGPGTRLTVL.

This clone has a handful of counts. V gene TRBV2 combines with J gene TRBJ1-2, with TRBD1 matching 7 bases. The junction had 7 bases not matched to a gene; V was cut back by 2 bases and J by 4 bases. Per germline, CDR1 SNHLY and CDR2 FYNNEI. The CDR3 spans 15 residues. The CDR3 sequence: CASSETPGTAYGYTF. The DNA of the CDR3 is TGTGCCAGCAGTGAAACTCCGGGGACAGCCTATGGCTACACCTTC.

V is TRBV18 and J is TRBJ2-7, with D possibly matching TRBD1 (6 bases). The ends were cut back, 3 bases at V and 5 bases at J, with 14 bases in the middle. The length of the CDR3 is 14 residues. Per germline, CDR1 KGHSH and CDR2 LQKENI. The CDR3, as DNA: TGTGCCAGCTCACCGGCCAGGGGTCTCAACGAGCAGTACTTC. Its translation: CASSPARGLNEQYF.

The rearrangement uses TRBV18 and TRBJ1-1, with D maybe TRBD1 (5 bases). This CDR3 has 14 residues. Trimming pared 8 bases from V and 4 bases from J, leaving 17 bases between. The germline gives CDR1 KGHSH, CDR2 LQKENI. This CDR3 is CASRPGLSATEAFF. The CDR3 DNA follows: TGTGCCAGCCGACCGGGACTTTCGGCCACTGAAGCTTTCTTT. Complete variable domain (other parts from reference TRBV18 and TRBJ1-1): NAGVMQNPRHLVRRRGQEARLRCSPMKGHSHVYWYRQLPEEGLKFMVYLQKENIIDESGMPKERFSAEFPKEGPSILRIQQVVRGDSAAYFCASRPGLSATEAFFGQGTRLTVV.

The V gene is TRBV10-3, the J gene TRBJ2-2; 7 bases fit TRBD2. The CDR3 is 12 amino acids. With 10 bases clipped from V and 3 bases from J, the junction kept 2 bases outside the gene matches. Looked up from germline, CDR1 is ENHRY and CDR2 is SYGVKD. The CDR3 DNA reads TGTGCCACAGGGAGGGACACCGGGGAGCTGTTTTTT. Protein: CATGRDTGELFF.

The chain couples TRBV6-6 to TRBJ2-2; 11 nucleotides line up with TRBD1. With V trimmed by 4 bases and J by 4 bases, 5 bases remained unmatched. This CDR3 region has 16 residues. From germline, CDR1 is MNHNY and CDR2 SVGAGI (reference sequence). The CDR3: CASSFGQGALTGELFF. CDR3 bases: TGTGCCAGCAGTTTCGGACAGGGGGCCCTCACCGGGGAGCTGTTTTTT.

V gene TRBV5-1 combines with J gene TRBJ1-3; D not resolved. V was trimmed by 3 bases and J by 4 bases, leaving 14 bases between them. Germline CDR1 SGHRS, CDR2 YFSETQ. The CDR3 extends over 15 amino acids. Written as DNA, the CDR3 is TGCGCCAGCAGCTCCTTAGGAGGGTCCGGAAACACCATATATTTT. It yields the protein CASSSLGGSGNTIYF.

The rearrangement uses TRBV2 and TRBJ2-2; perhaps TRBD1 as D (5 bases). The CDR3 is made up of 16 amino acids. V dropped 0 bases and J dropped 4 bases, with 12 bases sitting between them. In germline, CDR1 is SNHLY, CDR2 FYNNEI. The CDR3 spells CASSEALDSLTGELFF. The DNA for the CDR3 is TGTGCCAGCAGTGAAGCGCTTGACAGTCTCACCGGGGAGCTGTTTTTT. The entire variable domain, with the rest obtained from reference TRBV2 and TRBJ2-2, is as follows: EPEVTQTPSHQVTQMGQEVILRCVPISNHLYFYWYRQILGQKVEFLVSFYNNEISEKSEIFDDQFSVERPDGSNFTLKIRSTKLEDSAMYFCASSEALDSLTGELFFGEGSRLTVL.

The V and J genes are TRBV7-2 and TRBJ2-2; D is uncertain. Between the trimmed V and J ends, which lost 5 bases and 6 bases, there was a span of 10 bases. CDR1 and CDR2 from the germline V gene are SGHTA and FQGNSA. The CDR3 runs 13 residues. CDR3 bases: TGTGCCAGCAGCATCTTAATTCCCGGGGAGCTGTTTTTT. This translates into CASSILIPGELFF.

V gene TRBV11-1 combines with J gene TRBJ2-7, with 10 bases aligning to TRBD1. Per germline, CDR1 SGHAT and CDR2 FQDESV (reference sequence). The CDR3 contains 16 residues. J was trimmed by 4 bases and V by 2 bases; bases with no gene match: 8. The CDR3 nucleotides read TGTGCCAGCAGCTTAAGTCTAGACAGGGGGCTGTACGAGCAGTACTTC. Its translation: CASSLSLDRGLYEQYF.

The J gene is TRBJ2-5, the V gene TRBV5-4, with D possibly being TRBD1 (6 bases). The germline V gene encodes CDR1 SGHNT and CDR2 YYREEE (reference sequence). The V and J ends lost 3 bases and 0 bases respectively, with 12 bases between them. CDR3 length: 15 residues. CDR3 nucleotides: TGTGCCAGCAGCTCTGGACAGTCTTACCAAGAGACCCAGTACTTC. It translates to CASSSGQSYQETQYF.

CDR3 bases: TGTGCCAGCAGTTACACGGGGGGGCATAAAAATGACAATGAGCAGTTCTTC. Its protein is CASSYTGGHKNDNEQFF. This chain links TRBV6-7 with TRBJ2-1, with TRBD2 matching over 8 bases. TRBV6-7 is identified as an open reading frame with a role that is uncertain. There are 17 residues in the CDR3. V trimming: 2 bases; J trimming: 5 bases; junction bases outside the gene matches: 11.

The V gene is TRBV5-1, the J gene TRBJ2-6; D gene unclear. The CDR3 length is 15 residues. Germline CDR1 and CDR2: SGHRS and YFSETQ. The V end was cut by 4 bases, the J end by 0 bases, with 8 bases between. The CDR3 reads CASSISSSGANVLTF. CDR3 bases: TGCGCCAGCAGCATTTCCTCCTCTGGGGCCAACGTCCTGACTTTC.

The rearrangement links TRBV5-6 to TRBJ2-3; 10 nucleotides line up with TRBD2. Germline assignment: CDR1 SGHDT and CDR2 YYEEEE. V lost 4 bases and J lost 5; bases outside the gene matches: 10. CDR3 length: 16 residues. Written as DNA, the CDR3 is TGTGCCAGCAGCATCGGAGCGGGGGGGCTTAGAGATACGCAGTATTTT. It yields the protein CASSIGAGGLRDTQYF.

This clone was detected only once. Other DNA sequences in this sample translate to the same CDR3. This CDR3 is CASSTTGNYGYTF. The CDR3 nucleotides are TGTGCCAGCAGTACTACAGGGAACTATGGCTACACCTTC. This chain uses TRBV6-5 with TRBJ1-2; D might be TRBD1 (6 bases). Trimming cost V 5 bases and J 2 bases, with 9 bases left between them. Germline CDR1 and CDR2: MNHEY and SVGAGI. The CDR3 has 13 residues.

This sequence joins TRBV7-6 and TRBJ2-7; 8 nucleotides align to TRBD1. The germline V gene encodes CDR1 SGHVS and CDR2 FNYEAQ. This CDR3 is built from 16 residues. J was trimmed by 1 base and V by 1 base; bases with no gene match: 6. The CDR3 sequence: CASSLEDWTGSYEQYF. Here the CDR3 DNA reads TGTGCCAGCAGCTTAGAGGATTGGACAGGGTCCTACGAGCAGTACTTC. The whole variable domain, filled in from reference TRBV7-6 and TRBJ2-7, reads GAGVSQSPRYKVTKRGQDVALRCDPISGHVSLYWYRQALGQGPEFLTYFNYEAQQDKSGLPNDRFSAERPEGSISTLTIQRTEQRDSAMYRCASSLEDWTGSYEQYFGPGTRLTVT.

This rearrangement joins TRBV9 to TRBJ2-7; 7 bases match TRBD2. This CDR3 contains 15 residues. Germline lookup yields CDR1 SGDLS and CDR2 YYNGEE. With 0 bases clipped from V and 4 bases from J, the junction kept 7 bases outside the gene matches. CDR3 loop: CASSVAASGAYEQYF. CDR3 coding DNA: TGTGCCAGCAGCGTAGCGGCTAGCGGAGCATACGAGCAGTACTTC.

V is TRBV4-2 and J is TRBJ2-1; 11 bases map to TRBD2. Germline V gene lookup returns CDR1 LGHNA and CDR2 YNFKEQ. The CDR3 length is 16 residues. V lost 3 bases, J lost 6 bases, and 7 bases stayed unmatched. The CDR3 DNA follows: TGTGCCAGCAGCCAGATGGGACTAGCGGACCTCAATGAGCAGTTCTTC. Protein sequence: CASSQMGLADLNEQFF.